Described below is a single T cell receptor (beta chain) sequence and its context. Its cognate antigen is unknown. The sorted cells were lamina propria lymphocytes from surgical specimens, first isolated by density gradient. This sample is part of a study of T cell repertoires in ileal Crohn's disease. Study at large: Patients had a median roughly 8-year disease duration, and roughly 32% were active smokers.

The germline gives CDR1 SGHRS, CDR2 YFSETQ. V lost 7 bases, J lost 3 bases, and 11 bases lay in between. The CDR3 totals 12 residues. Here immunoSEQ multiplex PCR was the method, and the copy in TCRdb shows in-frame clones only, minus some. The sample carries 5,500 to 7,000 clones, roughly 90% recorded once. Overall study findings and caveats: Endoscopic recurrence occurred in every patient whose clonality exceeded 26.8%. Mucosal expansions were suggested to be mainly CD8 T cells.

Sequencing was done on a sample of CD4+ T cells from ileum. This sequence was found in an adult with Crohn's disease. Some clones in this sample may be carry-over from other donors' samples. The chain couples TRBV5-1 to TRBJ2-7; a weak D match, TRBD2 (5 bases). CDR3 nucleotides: TGCGCCAGCGGATATAGCGTCTACGAGCAGTACTTC. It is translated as CASGYSVYEQYF.